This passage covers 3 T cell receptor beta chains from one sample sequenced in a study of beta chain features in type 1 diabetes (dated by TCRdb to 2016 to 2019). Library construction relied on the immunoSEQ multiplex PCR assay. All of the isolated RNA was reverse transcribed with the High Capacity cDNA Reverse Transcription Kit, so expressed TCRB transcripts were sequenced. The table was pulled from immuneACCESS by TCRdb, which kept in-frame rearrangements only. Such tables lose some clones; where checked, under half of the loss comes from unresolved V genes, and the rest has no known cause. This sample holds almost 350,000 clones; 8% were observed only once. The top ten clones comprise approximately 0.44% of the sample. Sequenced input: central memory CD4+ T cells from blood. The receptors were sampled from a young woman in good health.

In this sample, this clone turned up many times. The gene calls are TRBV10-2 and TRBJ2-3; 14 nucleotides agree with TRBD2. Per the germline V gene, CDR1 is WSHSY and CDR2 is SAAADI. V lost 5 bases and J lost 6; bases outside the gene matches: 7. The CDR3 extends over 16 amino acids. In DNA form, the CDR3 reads TGCGCCAGCAGTCCGGGACTAGCGGGAGTGATTGATACGCAGTATTTT. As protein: CASSPGLAGVIDTQYF.

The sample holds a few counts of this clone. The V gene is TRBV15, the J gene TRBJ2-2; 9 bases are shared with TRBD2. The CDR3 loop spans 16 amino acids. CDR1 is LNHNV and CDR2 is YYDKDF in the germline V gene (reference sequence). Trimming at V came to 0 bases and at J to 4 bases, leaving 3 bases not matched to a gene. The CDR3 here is CATSREIAGVTGELFF. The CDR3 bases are TGTGCCACCAGCAGAGAAATAGCGGGAGTCACCGGGGAGCTGTTTTTT.

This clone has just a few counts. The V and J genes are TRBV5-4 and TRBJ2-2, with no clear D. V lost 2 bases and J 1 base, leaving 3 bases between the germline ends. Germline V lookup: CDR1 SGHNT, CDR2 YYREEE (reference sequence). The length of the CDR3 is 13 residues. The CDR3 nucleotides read TGTGCCAGCAGCTTATGGAACACCGGGGAGCTGTTTTTT. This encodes CASSLWNTGELFF.